A selection of T cell receptor beta chains follows, all from one sample in a study of cytomegalovirus exposure and HLA in healthy donors. The method was immunoSEQ multiplex PCR; TCRdb's version includes in-frame clones alone and lacks a portion of them. The sample yields 170,000 or so clones, over 70% seen once. The sequencing input was PBMCs. The receptors originated from a woman aged 50 to 60 in good health and CMV-seropositive. Each CDR3 is given with its conserved first and last residue.

V gene	J gene	CDR3 protein
TRBV11-1	TRBJ2-1	CASSRGSSGEQFF
TRBV9	TRBJ2-1	CASSVGSGSYNEQFF
TRBV2	TRBJ1-5	CASSEDRGYSNQPQHF
TRBV2	TRBJ2-4	CASSEVNSGGGIQYF
TRBV7-2	TRBJ2-2	CASSSGLALTGELFF
TRBV11-2	TRBJ2-3	CASRLGRDSVTDTQYF
TRBV5-1	TRBJ2-7	CASSLGAEQYF
TRBV20-1	TRBJ1-1	CSANRGTEAFF
TRBV6-4	TRBJ1-2	CASSESPTGYGYTF
TRBV25-1	TRBJ2-3	CASKALAGAGTDTQYF
TRBV11-3	TRBJ2-2	CASSPRQGGTGELFF
TRBV4-3	TRBJ2-5	CASSLGGLAGGQETQYF
TRBV2	TRBJ1-2	CASITTGEGYTF
TRBV27	TRBJ2-7	CASSTRLSYEQYF
TRBV7-3	TRBJ2-7	CASSLTGVGSYEQYF
TRBV27	TRBJ2-3	CASSLAGGPDTQYF
TRBV19	TRBJ1-2	CASSEQTDGYTF